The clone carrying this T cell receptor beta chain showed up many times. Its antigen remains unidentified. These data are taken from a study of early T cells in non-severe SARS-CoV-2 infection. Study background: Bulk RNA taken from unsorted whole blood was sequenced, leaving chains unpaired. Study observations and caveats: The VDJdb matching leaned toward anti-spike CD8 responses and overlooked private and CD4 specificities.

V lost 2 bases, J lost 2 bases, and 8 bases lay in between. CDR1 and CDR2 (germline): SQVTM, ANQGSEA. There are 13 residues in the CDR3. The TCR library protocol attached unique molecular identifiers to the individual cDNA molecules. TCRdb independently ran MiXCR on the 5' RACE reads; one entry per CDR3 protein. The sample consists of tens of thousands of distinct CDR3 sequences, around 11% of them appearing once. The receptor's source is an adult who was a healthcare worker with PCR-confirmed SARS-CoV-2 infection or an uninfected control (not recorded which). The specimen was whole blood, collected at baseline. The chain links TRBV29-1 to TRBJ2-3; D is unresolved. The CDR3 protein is CSVEPGSTDTQYF. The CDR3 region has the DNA TGCAGCGTTGAACCAGGTTCCACAGATACGCAGTATTTT.